One sample yielded the 27 T cell receptor beta chains listed below, sequenced in a study of blood T cell repertoires in COVID-19. Only in-frame clones appear in the TCRdb table, and some are missing; sequencing was by immunoSEQ multiplex PCR. Of 150,000 or so clones in the sample, under 85% were seen once. The sequencing input was peripheral blood. The receptors originated from a human donor in a cohort sampled during active COVID-19.

This rearrangement joins TRBV30 to TRBJ2-1; 10 bases match TRBD1. The germline CDR1 and CDR2 sequences are GTSNPN and SVGIG (reference sequence). There are 12 residues in the CDR3. The V gene end was trimmed by 3 bases and the J gene end by 7 bases; junction bases not matched to a gene: 0. DNA for the CDR3: TGTGCCTGGAGGGGACAGGGGAATGAGCAGTTCTTC. As protein: CAWRGQGNEQFF.

This clone was observed a single time. The V and J genes are TRBV15 and TRBJ2-7; 7 bases align to TRBD2. V lost 0 bases, J lost 7 bases, and 3 bases stayed unmatched. Germline CDR1 is LNHNV and CDR2 is YYDKDF (reference sequence). The CDR3 runs to 13 residues. CDR3 DNA sequence: TGTGCCACCAGCAGAGAAGTGGGAGGGGAGCAGTACTTC. Its protein is CATSREVGGEQYF.

CDR3 amino acids: CASSTRTGSYNEQFF. CDR3 in DNA: TGTGCCAGTAGTACGCGGACAGGGTCCTACAATGAGCAGTTCTTC. The chain employs TRBV19 and TRBJ2-1; 8 bases are a match to TRBD1. The CDR3 covers 15 residues. The germline V gene has CDR1 LNHDA and CDR2 SQIVND (reference sequence). V lost 4 bases, J lost 1 base, and 3 bases stayed unmatched.

V is TRBV5-6 and J is TRBJ1-1; D unresolved. Trimming left V 4 bases short and J 5 bases short, with 12 bases between. The CDR3 sequence is 13 residues long. Germline V gene data show CDR1 as SGHDT and CDR2 as YYEEEE. The CDR3 DNA follows: TGTGCCAGCAGCCCGTTGGGGAGAACTGAAGCTTTCTTT. Translating it yields CASSPLGRTEAFF. Variable domain in full (rest from reference TRBV5-6 and TRBJ1-1): DAGVTQSPTHLIKTRGQQVTLRCSPKSGHDTVSWYQQALGQGPQFIFQYYEEEERQRGNFPDRFSGHQFPNYSSELNVNALLLGDSALYLCASSPLGRTEAFFGQGTRLTVV.

In its sample, this clone was seen many times. The V call is TRBV28, the J call TRBJ1-3, with a weak D call TRBD1 (6 bases). This CDR3 spans 15 amino acids. Trimming stripped 5 bases from V and 0 bases from J, with 11 bases between. Germline CDR1 and CDR2: MDHEN and SYDVKM. CDR3 region: CASSPADSSGNTIYF. CDR3 DNA sequence: TGTGCCAGCAGTCCCGCGGACAGCTCTGGAAACACCATATATTTT. Full variable domain (missing parts from reference TRBV28 and TRBJ1-3): DVKVTQSSRYLVKRTGEKVFLECVQDMDHENMFWYRQDPGLGLRLIYFSYDVKMKEKGDIPEGYSVSREKKERFSLILESASTNQTSMYLCASSPADSSGNTIYFGEGSWLTVV.

The chain carries TRBV30 and TRBJ1-1; no reliable D call. Trimming removed 2 bases at V and 1 base at J, with 8 bases between. Germline CDR1 reads GTSNPN; CDR2 reads SVGIG (reference sequence). The CDR3 length is 13 residues. CDR3 DNA sequence: TGTGCCTGGAGTAAAGACACGAACACTGAAGCTTTCTTT. This translates into CAWSKDTNTEAFF. The full variable domain, completed using reference TRBV30 and TRBJ1-1, is SQTIHQWPATLVQPVGSPLSLECTVEGTSNPNLYWYRQAAGRGLQLLFYSVGIGQISSEVPQNLSASRPQDRQFILSSKKLLLSDSGFYLCAWSKDTNTEAFFGQGTRLTVV.

The CDR3 DNA reads as TGTGCCAGCAGTTCTTATAGCCCGGGGAAACTGTTTTTT. Residues: CASSSYSPGKLFF. The chain uses TRBV6-2 or TRBV6-3 and TRBJ1-4; the D is unclear. The CDR3 is 13 residues long. The V end lost 4 bases, the J end lost 11 bases, and 14 bases lay between the germline ends. CDR1 MNHEY and CDR2 SVGEGT come from the germline V gene.

In regard to this clone: Its ends do not fully match the called genes, so a read error is possible. J is TRBJ1-1 and V is TRBV5-5, with 10 positions matching TRBD1. Germline loops: CDR1 SGHKS, CDR2 YYEKEE (reference sequence). This CDR3 comprises 12 residues. The chain's CDR3 is CASSSGQGGLRF. The CDR3 bases are TGTGCCAGCAGCTCAGGACAGGGGGGACTGAGGTTT.

The V call is TRBV3-1 (or the pseudogene TRBV3-2), the J call TRBJ2-6, with D uncertain. The V gene's germline CDR1 is LGHDT and CDR2 YNNKEL (reference sequence). This CDR3 region has 15 residues. Trimming took off 1 base at V and 3 bases at J, with 7 bases between the two ends. The CDR3 sequence is CASSQGIGGANVLTF. The CDR3 DNA is TGTGCCAGCAGCCAAGGTATCGGTGGGGCCAACGTCCTGACTTTC.

CDR3 residues: CATPDWDRGGNQPQHF. CDR3 nucleotide sequence: TGTGCCACCCCAGATTGGGACAGGGGAGGCAATCAGCCCCAGCATTTT. The chain couples TRBV24-1 to TRBJ1-5; TRBD1 matches 10 bases. The CDR3 runs 16 residues. Germline CDR1 KGHDR, CDR2 SFDVKD. The trim removed 9 bases at V and 2 bases at J, leaving 9 bases unmatched.

The DNA for the CDR3 is TGTGCCAGCAGGGCTAGCAGGGGACAGGGCGGCTACGAGCAGTACTTC. As protein: CASRASRGQGGYEQYF. This sequence joins TRBV2 and TRBJ2-7, with TRBD1 matching over 9 bases. The CDR3 extends over 16 amino acids. Germline values: CDR1 SNHLY, CDR2 FYNNEI. With 6 bases clipped from V and 3 bases from J, the junction kept 12 bases outside the gene matches.

This sequence joins TRBV7-3 and TRBJ2-1; possibly TRBD2 for D (6 bases). V lost 5 bases to trimming and J lost 9 bases, with 11 bases between them. The CDR3 loop spans 12 amino acids. Germline assignment: CDR1 SGHTA and CDR2 FQGTGA. In DNA form, the CDR3 reads TGTGCCAGCAGCCGACCCGGGAGTGAGCAGTTCTTC. As protein: CASSRPGSEQFF.

The chain is built from TRBV18 and TRBJ2-6, with D perhaps matching TRBD2 (6 bases). The CDR3 runs 18 residues. Germline V CDR1 and CDR2: KGHSH, LQKENI. Trimming left V 6 bases short and J 0 bases short, with 18 bases between. The CDR3 coding sequence is TGTGCCAGCTCTAAAGGGTCCGGGGGTCCCTCTGGGGCCAACGTCCTGACTTTC. Its translation is CASSKGSGGPSGANVLTF.

The chain links TRBV28 to TRBJ2-7, with D tentatively TRBD2 (5 bases). This CDR3 spans 14 amino acids. The germline CDR1 and CDR2 sequences are MDHEN and SYDVKM. With 6 bases removed from V and 2 bases from J, the gap between germline ends came to 14 bases. The CDR3: CASRESGRAYEQYF. The CDR3 bases are TGTGCCAGCAGAGAGAGCGGACGGGCCTACGAGCAGTACTTC. Full variable domain (remainder filled in from reference TRBV28 and TRBJ2-7): DVKVTQSSRYLVKRTGEKVFLECVQDMDHENMFWYRQDPGLGLRLIYFSYDVKMKEKGDIPEGYSVSREKKERFSLILESASTNQTSMYLCASRESGRAYEQYFGPGTRLTVT.

The CDR3 sequence is CASSFVDQPQHF. The CDR3 nucleotides are TGTGCCAGCAGCTTCGTAGATCAGCCCCAGCATTTT. The V and J genes are TRBV7-9 and TRBJ1-5; D remains ambiguous. The CDR3 has 12 residues. Germline assignment: CDR1 SEHNR and CDR2 FQNEAQ (reference sequence). V lost 3 bases and J 5 bases, leaving 5 bases between the germline ends.

This chain uses TRBV11-3 with TRBJ2-3, with 12 bases fitting TRBD2. CDR3 length: 17 residues. The V and J ends lost 1 base and 3 bases, in that order; junction bases with no gene match: 5. Germline V gives CDR1 SGHNT, CDR2 YENEEA. CDR3 coding DNA: TGTGCCAGCAGCTTAGGACTAGCGGGAGAGGGGACAGATACGCAGTATTTT. Translated: CASSLGLAGEGTDTQYF.

The genes are TRBV7-6 and TRBJ2-7, with TRBD2 matching 12 bases. Germline V gene lookup returns CDR1 SGHVS and CDR2 FNYEAQ. This CDR3 has 19 amino acids. V was clipped by 2 bases and J by 5 bases; unmatched bases: 16. The CDR3 DNA is TGTGCCAGCAGCTTAAACGCCCGCCTTCTAGCGGGAGGGCCAAACGAGCAGTACTTC. This codes for CASSLNARLLAGGPNEQYF. The full variable domain, in which reference TRBV7-6 and TRBJ2-7 provide the parts outside the CDR3, is GAGVSQSPRYKVTKRGQDVALRCDPISGHVSLYWYRQALGQGPEFLTYFNYEAQQDKSGLPNDRFSAERPEGSISTLTIQRTEQRDSAMYRCASSLNARLLAGGPNEQYFGPGTRLTVT.

This clone was detected once. The V and J genes are TRBV27 and TRBJ2-3; D possibly corresponds to TRBD1 (5 bases). The CDR3 covers 14 residues. Looked up from germline, CDR1 is MNHEY and CDR2 is SMNVEV (reference sequence). The V gene lost 5 bases and the J gene lost 5 bases, with 14 bases spanning the gap. CDR3 sequence reads: CASSTSSRGDTQYF. In DNA, the CDR3 is TGTGCCAGCAGTACCTCCTCTAGGGGAGATACGCAGTATTTT.

The DNA of the CDR3 is TGCGCCAGCACAGAGCGGGAGTTGAACACCGGGGAGCTGTTTTTT. Amino acid sequence: CASTERELNTGELFF. J is TRBJ2-2 and V is TRBV5-1, with 8 nucleotides matching TRBD2. The CDR3 has 15 amino acids. Germline trimming cut 6 bases from V and 1 base from J; bases unmatched to any gene: 5. Germline CDR1 and CDR2: SGHRS and YFSETQ.

The chain recombines TRBV3-1 (or the pseudogene TRBV3-2) with TRBJ1-2; D might be TRBD1 (6 bases). CDR3 length equals 13 residues. Deletions cut 2 bases from V and 4 bases from J, with 8 bases between. The germline gives CDR1 LGHDT, CDR2 YNNKEL (reference sequence). The CDR3 region has the DNA TGTGCCAGCAGCCAATCACAGGGCTATGGCTACACCTTC. Its protein product is CASSQSQGYGYTF.

The V gene is TRBV4-2, the J gene TRBJ1-2, with 10 bases that match TRBD1. The germline CDR1 and CDR2 sequences are LGHNA and YNFKEQ. This CDR3 spans 14 amino acids. V shed 4 bases, J shed 4 bases, and the junction held 3 bases outside the gene matches. The CDR3 coding sequence is TGTGCCAGCAGCCCTAGGACAGGGGGCTATGGCTACACCTTC. It yields the protein CASSPRTGGYGYTF.

The chain is built from TRBV3-1 (or the pseudogene TRBV3-2) and TRBJ2-3; 8 bases are shared with TRBD2. V lost 2 bases and J lost 3; bases outside the gene matches: 10. CDR1 is LGHDT and CDR2 is YNNKEL in the germline V gene (reference sequence). CDR3 length: 17 residues. CDR3 amino acids: CASSQKPSGSLTDTQYF. CDR3 coding DNA: TGTGCCAGCAGCCAAAAACCGAGCGGGAGCCTGACAGATACGCAGTATTTT.

This clone was observed once. The chain has TRBV18 and TRBJ2-3; 11 nucleotides agree with TRBD2. CDR1 KGHSH and CDR2 LQKENI come from the germline V gene. The CDR3 has 18 amino acids. J was trimmed by 1 base and V by 6 bases; bases with no gene match: 12. The CDR3 DNA sequence: TGTGCCAGCTCCCTTTTTTCCGGGACTAGCGGCCGCACAGATACGCAGTATTTT. Its translation is CASSLFSGTSGRTDTQYF.

The CDR3 protein is CASSIGTGDRGTDTQYF. CDR3 nucleotide sequence: TGTGCCAGTAGTATTGGAACGGGTGACAGGGGCACAGATACGCAGTATTTT. The rearrangement uses TRBV19 and TRBJ2-3; 7 positions match TRBD1. The CDR3 covers 17 residues. CDR1 is LNHDA and CDR2 is SQIVND in the germline V gene (reference sequence). The V segment lost 3 bases and the J segment 1 base; nucleotides outside the gene matches: 10.

The J gene is TRBJ2-3, the V gene TRBV29-1; D perhaps matches TRBD2 (6 bases). Germline CDR1 SQVTM, CDR2 ANQGSEA. This CDR3 is 16 amino acids long. V was cut by 4 bases and J by 3 bases, with 20 bases left in between. The CDR3, as DNA: TGCAGCGTTGTGGGTGTCCGGGACTCTACTACAGATACGCAGTATTTT. Residues: CSVVGVRDSTTDTQYF.

In its sample, this clone was seen a few times. The chain uses TRBV7-3 and TRBJ1-1, with D possibly matching TRBD1 (6 bases). Germline V lookup: CDR1 SGHTA, CDR2 FQGTGA. The CDR3 covers 13 residues. V was pared by 5 bases and J by 7 bases, with 14 bases between. The CDR3 region is CASSTTGLGEAFF. The CDR3 nucleotides are TGTGCCAGCAGCACCACAGGGTTGGGTGAAGCTTTCTTT.

The sample holds one count of this clone. The CDR3 loop is CASSATGQQETQYF. CDR3 in DNA: TGCGCCAGCAGCGCCACGGGACAGCAAGAGACCCAGTACTTC. The rearrangement uses TRBV5-1 and TRBJ2-5; TRBD1 matches at 7 bases. Germline V CDR1 and CDR2: SGHRS, YFSETQ. V gave up 4 bases and J gave up 2 bases; unmatched junction bases: 5. This CDR3 contains 14 residues.